The subject of this entry is one TCR beta chain. Original data processing: By means of reference gene primer amplification, nucleated cell counts were estimated. Profiling relied on immunoSEQ multiplex PCR, and the TCRdb table lists in-frame clones only, not all of them. V and J calls and clone size are as listed in that table; D and trimming were resolved from the DNA. Of about 140,000 clones in the sample, about nine tenths were seen once. This record belongs to a study of blood T cell repertoires in COVID-19. The CDR3 runs to 14 residues. Germline V lookup: CDR1 SGHNT, CDR2 YENEEA. V lost 5 bases, J lost 2 bases, and 4 bases stayed unmatched.

The V call is TRBV11-3, the J call TRBJ2-7, with 9 bases lining up with TRBD1. The TCR originated in a woman aged 80 or over with acute or convalescent COVID-19. Sequenced material: peripheral blood. The CDR3 reads CASSPGQGTYEQYF. In nucleotides, the CDR3 is TGTGCCAGCAGCCCGGGACAGGGAACCTACGAGCAGTACTTC.